The 15 T cell receptor beta chains below all came from one sample that was sequenced in a study of neurological immune-mediated disorders. TCRdb itself ran the 5' RACE reads through MiXCR, one entry per CDR3 protein. Among approximately 65,000 distinct CDR3 sequences, approximately 4.2% were seen once, and the ten largest hold roughly 2.8%. Material: PBMCs. These receptors were taken from a man aged 45-65 years with multiple sclerosis.

This clonotype was seen at least ten times. The chain links TRBV7-9 to TRBJ1-1; 12 nucleotides match TRBD1. V lost 1 base, J lost 5 bases, and 8 bases stayed unmatched. This CDR3 is built from 17 residues. Germline CDR1 is SEHNR and CDR2 is FQNEAQ (reference sequence). CDR3 DNA: TGTGCCAGCAGCTTAGGACGGGACAGGGGGCGCGAAACTGAAGCTTTCTTT. This encodes CASSLGRDRGRETEAFF.

This clonotype has ten or more counts. The chain uses TRBV29-1 and TRBJ1-2, with 8 bases matching TRBD1. The V and J ends lost 6 bases and 4 bases, in that order; junction bases with no gene match: 7. The CDR3 totals 13 residues. Per germline, CDR1 SQVTM and CDR2 ANQGSEA. CDR3 loop: CSVGQGLAYGYTF. For the CDR3, the DNA is TGCAGCGTAGGACAGGGTCTTGCCTATGGCTACACCTTC.

Many counts were recorded for this clonotype. The genes are TRBV7-3 and TRBJ2-3, with TRBD2 matching 7 bases. Germline CDR1 and CDR2: SGHTA and FQGTGA. J was trimmed by 2 bases and V by 5 bases; bases with no gene match: 7. This CDR3 has 15 residues. CDR3 sequence (DNA): TGTGCCAGCAGCCCATGGGGACTACCCACAGATACGCAGTATTTT. Its protein is CASSPWGLPTDTQYF. Full variable domain (remainder filled in from reference TRBV7-3 and TRBJ2-3): GAGVSQTPSNKVTEKGKYVELRCDPISGHTALYWYRQSLGQGPEFLIYFQGTGAADDSGLPNDRFFAVRPEGSVSTLKIQRTERGDSAVYLCASSPWGLPTDTQYFGPGTRLTVL.

This clonotype was observed a handful of times. Being one base from a much bigger clone, this may be a read error. The rearrangement uses TRBV5-1 and TRBJ1-1; D remains ambiguous. This CDR3 spans 13 amino acids. Trimming left V 2 bases short and J 1 base short, with 6 bases between. In germline, CDR1 is SGHRS, CDR2 YFSETQ. CDR3 region: CASSLKPNTEAFF. DNA of the CDR3: TGCGCCAGCAGCTTAAAGCCGAACACTGAAGCTTTCTTT.

Ten or more counts support this clonotype. The chain links TRBV7-9 to TRBJ2-1, with D uncertain. CDR1 is SEHNR and CDR2 is FQNEAQ in the germline V gene (reference sequence). V shed 5 bases and J shed 0 bases, with 14 bases lying between them. CDR3 length equals 16 residues. CDR3 residues: CASSARTVGSYNEQFF. CDR3 nucleotide sequence: TGTGCCAGCAGCGCCAGGACGGTTGGCTCCTACAATGAGCAGTTCTTC.

This clonotype was seen a few times. CDR3 sequence reads: CASNPLGRNQPQHF. CDR3 nucleotides: TGTGCCAGCAACCCGCTTGGACGTAATCAGCCCCAGCATTTT. The rearrangement links TRBV2 to TRBJ1-5; D uncertain. This CDR3 has 14 amino acids. Germline V lookup: CDR1 SNHLY, CDR2 FYNNEI. Trimming removed 7 bases at V and 4 bases at J, with 14 bases between.

Many counts were recorded for this clonotype. The CDR3 reads CASSRKLGTSGGDEQFF. CDR3 nucleotide sequence: TGTGCCAGCAGCCGAAAACTCGGGACTAGCGGGGGGGATGAGCAGTTCTTC. The chain uses TRBV4-2 and TRBJ2-1, with TRBD2 matching over 16 bases. The CDR3 extends over 17 amino acids. CDR1 is LGHNA, CDR2 YNFKEQ, per germline. The J segment lost 8 bases and the V segment lost 4 bases, leaving 8 bases of the junction unmatched.

This clonotype was seen a few times. The genes are TRBV4-1 and TRBJ1-3; TRBD1 aligns across 7 bases. This CDR3 spans 16 amino acids. Germline assignment: CDR1 MGHRA and CDR2 YSYEKL. With V trimmed by 4 bases and J by 4 bases, 10 bases remained unmatched. The CDR3 loop is CASSPSLTGTGNTIYF. The CDR3 DNA sequence: TGCGCCAGCAGCCCATCCCTGACAGGGACCGGAAACACCATATATTTT.

V gene TRBV2 combines with J gene TRBJ1-2; 10 bases are shared with TRBD1. Germline values: CDR1 SNHLY, CDR2 FYNNEI. V gave up 8 bases and J gave up 7 bases; unmatched junction bases: 4. This CDR3 is 12 amino acids long. This CDR3 reads CASLTGGFGYTF. The CDR3 DNA sequence: TGTGCCAGCTTGACAGGGGGCTTTGGCTACACCTTC.

The table lists this clonotype with many counts. The chain combines TRBV28 with TRBJ1-1; a possible D gene is TRBD1 (5 bases). Germline assignment: CDR1 MDHEN and CDR2 SYDVKM. CDR3 length: 15 amino acids. V lost 3 bases and J 0 bases, leaving 11 bases between the germline ends. In DNA, the CDR3 is TGTGCCAGCAGTTTCGCGGACAAACTGAACACTGAAGCTTTCTTT. As protein: CASSFADKLNTEAFF.

This clonotype was seen at least ten times. This chain connects TRBV6-5 to TRBJ1-2, with 8 bases that match TRBD1. Germline values: CDR1 MNHEY, CDR2 SVGAGI. This CDR3 contains 17 residues. Losses at the gene ends were 2 bases for V and 0 bases for J; bases not matched to a gene: 8. The CDR3 nucleotides are TGTGCCAGCAGTTACGGGAGGACAGGGCGGTCTAACTATGGCTACACCTTC. Translation gives CASSYGRTGRSNYGYTF.

This clonotype was found many times. The chain is built from TRBV7-8 and TRBJ2-5; TRBD2 matches at 8 bases. After removal of 5 bases from V and 4 bases from J, the junction contained 15 bases not matched to a gene. CDR3 length: 17 residues. CDR1 SGHVS and CDR2 FQNEAQ come from the germline V gene. The CDR3 nucleotides are TGTGCCAGCAGCCCAACCTGGGGCAGCGGGGGTCGAGAGACCCAGTACTTC. Translating gives CASSPTWGSGGRETQYF.

Ten or more counts support this clonotype. V is TRBV6-5 and J is TRBJ2-7; D is perhaps TRBD1 (5 bases). Germline CDR1 MNHEY, CDR2 SVGAGI. This CDR3 spans 13 amino acids. Between the trimmed V and J ends, which lost 6 bases and 6 bases, there was a span of 15 bases. In DNA form, the CDR3 reads TGTGCCAGCAGCTCAGGGCTCCTAGGCGAGCAGTACTTC. It encodes CASSSGLLGEQYF.

Many counts were recorded for this clonotype. The genes are TRBV5-1 and TRBJ1-4; TRBD1 agrees at 7 bases. This CDR3 is 18 amino acids long. The V and J ends lost 4 bases and 8 bases, in that order; junction bases with no gene match: 20. Germline-derived CDR1 and CDR2 are SGHRS and YFSETQ. The CDR3 region has the DNA TGCGCCAGCAGCAGGGTTCCTCCAGTAACAGGGGTGAGCGAAAAACTGTTTTTT. This sequence encodes CASSRVPPVTGVSEKLFF.

This clonotype was seen at least ten times. This sequence joins TRBV5-1 and TRBJ2-2; D is unclear. The V gene's germline CDR1 is SGHRS and CDR2 YFSETQ. The CDR3 spans 14 residues. Between the trimmed V and J ends, which lost 4 bases and 5 bases, there was a span of 12 bases. CDR3 sequence: CASSQQSGTGELFF. DNA for the CDR3: TGCGCCAGCAGCCAGCAAAGTGGTACCGGGGAGCTGTTTTTT.